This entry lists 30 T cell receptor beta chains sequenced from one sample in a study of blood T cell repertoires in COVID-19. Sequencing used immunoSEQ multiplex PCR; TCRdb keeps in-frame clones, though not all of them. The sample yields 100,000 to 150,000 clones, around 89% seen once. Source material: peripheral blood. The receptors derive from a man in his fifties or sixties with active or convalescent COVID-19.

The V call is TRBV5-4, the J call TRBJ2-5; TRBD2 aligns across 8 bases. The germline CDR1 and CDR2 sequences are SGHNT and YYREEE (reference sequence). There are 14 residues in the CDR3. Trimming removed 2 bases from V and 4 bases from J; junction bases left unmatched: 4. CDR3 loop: CASSFGAGAETQYF. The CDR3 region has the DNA TGTGCCAGCAGCTTCGGAGCGGGGGCAGAGACCCAGTACTTC. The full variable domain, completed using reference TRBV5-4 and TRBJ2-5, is ETGVTQSPTHLIKTRGQQVTLRCSSQSGHNTVSWYQQALGQGPQFIFQYYREEENGRGNFPPRFSGLQFPNYSSELNVNALELDDSALYLCASSFGAGAETQYFGPGTRLLVL.

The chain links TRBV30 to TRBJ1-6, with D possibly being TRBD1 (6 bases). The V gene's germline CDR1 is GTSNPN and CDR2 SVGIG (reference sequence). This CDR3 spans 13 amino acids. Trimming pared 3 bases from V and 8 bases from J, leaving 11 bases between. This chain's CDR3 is CAWSTGMDSPLHF. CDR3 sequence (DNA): TGTGCCTGGAGCACAGGGATGGATTCACCCCTCCACTTT.

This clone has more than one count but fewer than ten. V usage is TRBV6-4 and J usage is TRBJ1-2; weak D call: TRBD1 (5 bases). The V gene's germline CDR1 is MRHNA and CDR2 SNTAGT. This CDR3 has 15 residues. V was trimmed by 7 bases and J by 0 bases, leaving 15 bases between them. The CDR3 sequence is CASKFGQGANYGYTF. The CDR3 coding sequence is TGTGCCAGCAAATTTGGCCAGGGCGCTAACTATGGCTACACCTTC.

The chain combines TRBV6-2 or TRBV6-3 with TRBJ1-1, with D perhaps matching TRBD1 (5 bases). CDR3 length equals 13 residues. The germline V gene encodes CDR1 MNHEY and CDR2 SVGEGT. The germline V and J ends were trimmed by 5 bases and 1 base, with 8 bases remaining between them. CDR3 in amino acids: CASSSRANTEAFF. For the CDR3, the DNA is TGTGCCAGCAGTAGCAGGGCGAACACTGAAGCTTTCTTT.

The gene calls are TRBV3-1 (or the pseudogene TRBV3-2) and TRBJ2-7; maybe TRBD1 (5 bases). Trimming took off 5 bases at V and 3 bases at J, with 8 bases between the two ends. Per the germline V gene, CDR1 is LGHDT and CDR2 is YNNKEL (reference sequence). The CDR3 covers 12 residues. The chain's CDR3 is CASSDSRYEQYF. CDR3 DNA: TGTGCCAGCAGCGACAGCCGCTACGAGCAGTACTTC.

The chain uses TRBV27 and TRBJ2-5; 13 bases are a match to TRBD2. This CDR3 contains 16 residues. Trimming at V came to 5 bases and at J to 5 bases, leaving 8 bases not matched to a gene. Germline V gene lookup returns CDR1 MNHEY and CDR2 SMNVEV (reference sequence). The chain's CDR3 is CASSPRTSGRAETQYF. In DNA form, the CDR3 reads TGTGCCAGCAGTCCGCGTACTAGCGGGAGGGCCGAGACCCAGTACTTC.

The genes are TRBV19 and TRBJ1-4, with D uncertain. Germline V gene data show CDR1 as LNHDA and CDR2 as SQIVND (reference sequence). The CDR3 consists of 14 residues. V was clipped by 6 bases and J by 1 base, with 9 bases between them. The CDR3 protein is CASSRRGTNEKLFF. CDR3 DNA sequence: TGTGCCAGTAGCCGTCGGGGAACTAATGAAAAACTGTTTTTT.

CDR3 DNA sequence: TGTGCCAGCAGGAACAGGGGTGGAAACACCATATATTTT. Protein sequence: CASRNRGGNTIYF. The V call is TRBV21-1, the J call TRBJ1-3; TRBD1, the table's D call, lacks a check against the DNA. TRBV21-1 constitutes a pseudogene. There are 13 residues in the CDR3.

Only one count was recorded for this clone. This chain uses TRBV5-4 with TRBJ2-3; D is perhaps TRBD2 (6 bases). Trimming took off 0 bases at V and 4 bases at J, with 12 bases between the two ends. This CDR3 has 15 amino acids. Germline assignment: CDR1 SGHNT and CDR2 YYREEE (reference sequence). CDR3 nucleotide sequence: TGTGCCAGCAGCTTGGCCTCCCAGCGGGCAGATACGCAGTATTTT. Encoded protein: CASSLASQRADTQYF.

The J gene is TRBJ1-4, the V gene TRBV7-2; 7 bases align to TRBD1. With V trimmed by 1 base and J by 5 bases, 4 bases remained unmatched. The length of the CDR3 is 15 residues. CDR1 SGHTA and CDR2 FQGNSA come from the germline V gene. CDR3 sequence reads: CASSLVGQDNEKLFF. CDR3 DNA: TGTGCCAGCAGCTTAGTCGGACAGGACAATGAAAAACTGTTTTTT.

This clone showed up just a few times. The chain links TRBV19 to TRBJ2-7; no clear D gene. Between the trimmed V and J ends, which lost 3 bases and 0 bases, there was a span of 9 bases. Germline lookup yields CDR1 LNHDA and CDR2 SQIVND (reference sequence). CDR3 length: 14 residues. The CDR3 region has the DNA TGTGCCAGTAGTATTAGTGACAACTCCTACGAGCAGTACTTC. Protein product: CASSISDNSYEQYF.

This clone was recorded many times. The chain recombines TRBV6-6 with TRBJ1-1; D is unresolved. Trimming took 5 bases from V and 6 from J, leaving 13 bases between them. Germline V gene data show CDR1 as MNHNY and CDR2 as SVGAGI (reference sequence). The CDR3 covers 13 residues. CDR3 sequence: CASSRGPDSEAFF. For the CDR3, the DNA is TGTGCCAGCAGTCGAGGGCCGGACTCTGAAGCTTTCTTT.

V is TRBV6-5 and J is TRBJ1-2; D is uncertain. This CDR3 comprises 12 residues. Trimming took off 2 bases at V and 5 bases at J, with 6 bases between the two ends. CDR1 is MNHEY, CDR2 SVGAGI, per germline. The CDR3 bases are TGTGCCAGCAGTTACGGCGGGTATGGCTACACCTTC. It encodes CASSYGGYGYTF.

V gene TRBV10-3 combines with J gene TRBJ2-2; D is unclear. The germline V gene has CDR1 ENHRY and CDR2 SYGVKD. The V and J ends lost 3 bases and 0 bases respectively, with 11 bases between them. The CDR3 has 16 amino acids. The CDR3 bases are TGTGCCATCAGTGACTCGGCGGATCCGAACACCGGGGAGCTGTTTTTT. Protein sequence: CAISDSADPNTGELFF.

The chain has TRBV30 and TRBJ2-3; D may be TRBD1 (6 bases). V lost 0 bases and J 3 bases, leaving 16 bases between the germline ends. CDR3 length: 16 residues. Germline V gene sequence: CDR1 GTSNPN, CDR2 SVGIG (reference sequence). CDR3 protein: CAWSVDRARGTDTQYF. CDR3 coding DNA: TGTGCCTGGAGTGTAGACCGGGCAAGGGGGACAGATACGCAGTATTTT.

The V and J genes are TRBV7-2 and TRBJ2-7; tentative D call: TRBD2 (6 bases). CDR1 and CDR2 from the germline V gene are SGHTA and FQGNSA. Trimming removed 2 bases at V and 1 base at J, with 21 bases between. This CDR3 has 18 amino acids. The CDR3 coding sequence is TGTGCCAGCAGCTTATTTAAAGGGTACGGGGGTGGGTCCTACGAGCAGTACTTC. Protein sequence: CASSLFKGYGGGSYEQYF.

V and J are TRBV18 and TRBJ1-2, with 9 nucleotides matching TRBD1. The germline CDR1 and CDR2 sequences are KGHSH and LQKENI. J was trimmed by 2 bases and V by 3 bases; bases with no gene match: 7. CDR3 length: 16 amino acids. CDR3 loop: CASSPRQGEENYGYTF. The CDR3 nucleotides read TGTGCCAGCTCACCGCGACAGGGGGAAGAAAACTATGGCTACACCTTC.

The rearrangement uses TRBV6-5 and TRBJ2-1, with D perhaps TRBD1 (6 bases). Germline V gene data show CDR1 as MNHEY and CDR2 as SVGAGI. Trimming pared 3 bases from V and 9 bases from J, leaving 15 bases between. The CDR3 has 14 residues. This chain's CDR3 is CASSYWDTSREQFF. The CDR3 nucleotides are TGTGCCAGCAGTTATTGGGACACCAGCCGTGAGCAGTTCTTC.

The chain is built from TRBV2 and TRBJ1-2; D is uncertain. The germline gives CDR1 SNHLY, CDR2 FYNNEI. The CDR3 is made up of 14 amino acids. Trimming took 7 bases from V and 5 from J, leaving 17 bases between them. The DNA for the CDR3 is TGTGCCAGCACGACCGGGAGTTACACTTATGGCTACACCTTC. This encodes CASTTGSYTYGYTF.

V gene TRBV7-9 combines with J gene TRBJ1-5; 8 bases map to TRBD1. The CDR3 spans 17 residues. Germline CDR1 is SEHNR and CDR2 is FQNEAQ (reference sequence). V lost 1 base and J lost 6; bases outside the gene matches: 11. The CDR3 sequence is CASSLVGGRGRGQPQHF. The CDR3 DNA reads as TGTGCCAGCAGCTTAGTGGGGGGCAGGGGGCGCGGTCAGCCCCAGCATTTT.

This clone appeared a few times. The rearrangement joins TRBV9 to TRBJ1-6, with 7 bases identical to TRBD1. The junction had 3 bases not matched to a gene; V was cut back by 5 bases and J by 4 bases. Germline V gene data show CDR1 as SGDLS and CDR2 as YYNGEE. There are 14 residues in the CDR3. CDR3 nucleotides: TGTGCCAGCAGTGCGACAGGGTATAATTCACCCCTCCACTTT. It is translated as CASSATGYNSPLHF.

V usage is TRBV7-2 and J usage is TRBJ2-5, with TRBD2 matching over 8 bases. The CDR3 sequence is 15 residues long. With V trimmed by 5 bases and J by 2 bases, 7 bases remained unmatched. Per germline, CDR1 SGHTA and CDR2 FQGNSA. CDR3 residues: CASSPRIAGQETQYF. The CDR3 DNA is TGTGCCAGCAGCCCGCGGATAGCGGGGCAAGAGACCCAGTACTTC.

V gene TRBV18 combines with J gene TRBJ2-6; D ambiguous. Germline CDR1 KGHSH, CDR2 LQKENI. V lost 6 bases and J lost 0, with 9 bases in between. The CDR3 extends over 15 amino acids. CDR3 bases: TGTGCCAGCTCCCCAACTTCCTCTGGGGCCAACGTCCTGACTTTC. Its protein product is CASSPTSSGANVLTF.

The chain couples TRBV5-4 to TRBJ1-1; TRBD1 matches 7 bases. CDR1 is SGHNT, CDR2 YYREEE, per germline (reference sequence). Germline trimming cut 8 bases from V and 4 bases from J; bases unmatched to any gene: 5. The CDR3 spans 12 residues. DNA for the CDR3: TGTGCCAGTAGGACAGGAGCCACTGAAGCTTTCTTT. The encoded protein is CASRTGATEAFF.

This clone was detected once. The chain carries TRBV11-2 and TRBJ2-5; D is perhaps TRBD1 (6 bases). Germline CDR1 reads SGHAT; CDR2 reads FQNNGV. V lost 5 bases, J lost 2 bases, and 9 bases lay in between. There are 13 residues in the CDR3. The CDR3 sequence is CASSRGQQETQYF. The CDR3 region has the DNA TGTGCCAGCAGCCGCGGACAGCAAGAGACCCAGTACTTC.

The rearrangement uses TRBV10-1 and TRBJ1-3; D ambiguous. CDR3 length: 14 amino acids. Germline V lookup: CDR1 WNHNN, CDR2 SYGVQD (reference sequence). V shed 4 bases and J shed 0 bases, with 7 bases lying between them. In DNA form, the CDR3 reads TGCGCCAGCAGTGCGAGAAGCTCTGGAAACACCATATATTTT. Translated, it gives CASSARSSGNTIYF.

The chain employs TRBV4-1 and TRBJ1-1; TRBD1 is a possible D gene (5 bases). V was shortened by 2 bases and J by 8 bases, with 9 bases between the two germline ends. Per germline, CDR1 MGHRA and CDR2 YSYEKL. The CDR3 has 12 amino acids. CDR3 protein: CASSQHRQEAFF. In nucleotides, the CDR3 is TGCGCCAGCAGCCAACACCGACAGGAAGCTTTCTTT.

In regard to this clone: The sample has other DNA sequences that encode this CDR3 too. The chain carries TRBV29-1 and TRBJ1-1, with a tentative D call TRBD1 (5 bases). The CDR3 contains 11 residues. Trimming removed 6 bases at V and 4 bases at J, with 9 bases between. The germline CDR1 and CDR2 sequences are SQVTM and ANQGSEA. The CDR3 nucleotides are TGCAGCGTGGCCAGGGTCACTGAAGCTTTCTTT. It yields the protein CSVARVTEAFF.

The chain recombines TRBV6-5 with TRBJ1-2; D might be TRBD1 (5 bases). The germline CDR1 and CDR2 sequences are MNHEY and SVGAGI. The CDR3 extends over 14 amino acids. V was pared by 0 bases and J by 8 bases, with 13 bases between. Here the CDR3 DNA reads TGTGCCAGCAGTTACTCGCGGGGACCCGGAGGCTACACCTTC. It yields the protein CASSYSRGPGGYTF.

Here the CDR3 reads CATTQAGRVGQETQYF. The CDR3, as DNA: TGTGCCACCACTCAGGCAGGGAGGGTTGGTCAAGAGACCCAGTACTTC. The chain employs TRBV25-1 and TRBJ2-5; 7 nucleotides line up with TRBD2. Germline assignment: CDR1 MGHDK and CDR2 SYGVNS. The CDR3 runs 16 residues. V was clipped by 10 bases and J by 2 bases; unmatched bases: 16.